This T cell receptor (beta chain) was captured in a study of PD-L1 blockade in urothelial cancer. The overall study: Samples came from 3 weeks, at the second dose, and 6 weeks into treatment.

As for time point: peripheral blood 6 weeks after treatment start. There were between 1 and 8 samples from each patient, taken pretreatment and on-treatment. Germline V lookup: CDR1 SGDLS, CDR2 YYNGEE. Trimming took 3 bases from V and 6 from J, leaving 9 bases between them. There are 12 residues in the CDR3. This table comes from immunoSEQ multiplex PCR, and its TCRdb copy is limited to in-frame clones, with some not included. Among more than 45,000 clones, about 86% were seen once, and the ten largest hold 10%. This chain links TRBV9 with TRBJ1-1, with D unclear. Specimen: PBMCs, collected around atezolizumab (anti-PD-L1) treatment. This receptor was obtained from a man aged 55 to 70 with urothelial cancer. CDR3 protein: CASSAGNAEAFF. The CDR3 DNA reads as TGTGCCAGCAGCGCAGGTAACGCTGAAGCTTTCTTT.